The 10 T cell receptor beta chains in this list originate from one sample, sequenced in a study of T cells in Graves' hyperthyroidism and ophthalmopathy. RNA transcripts provided the source from which TCR beta CDR3 regions were amplified. The TCR CDR3 first-round RT-PCR relied on the HTBI primer set. TCRdb recomputed calls from the multiplex PCR reads with MiXCR, one row per CDR3 protein. This table has 250,000 to 300,000 distinct CDR3 sequences, about 19% appearing once. Sequenced input: blood. Source of these receptors: a man in his forties or fifties with Graves' ophthalmopathy.

This rearrangement joins TRBV7-2 to TRBJ1-5, with D possibly being TRBD1 (6 bases). CDR3 length: 15 residues. Trimming took 8 bases from V and 6 from J, leaving 20 bases between them. Germline CDR1 is SGHTA and CDR2 is FQGNSA. DNA of the CDR3: TGTGCCAGCGCTATAGGGGGGGCAGGGGTTCAGCCCCAGCATTTT. Translated, it gives CASAIGGAGVQPQHF.

The table lists this clonotype with many counts. This sequence joins TRBV6-2 or TRBV6-3 and TRBJ2-7; 10 nucleotides align to TRBD2. Germline V gives CDR1 MNHEY, CDR2 SVGEGT. V was pared by 7 bases and J by 3 bases, with 9 bases of the junction left unmatched. CDR3 size: 15 residues. The CDR3 bases are TGTGCCAGCATCGACGGACTAGCGGAGGTCTACGAGCAGTACTTC. Amino acid sequence: CASIDGLAEVYEQYF.

The table lists this clonotype with a few counts. The V call is TRBV7-9, the J call TRBJ2-3; no reliable D call. Per the germline V gene, CDR1 is SEHNR and CDR2 is FQNEAQ (reference sequence). V lost 2 bases and J 4 bases, leaving 7 bases between the germline ends. There are 13 residues in the CDR3. The CDR3 nucleotides read TGTGCCAGCAGCTTACCCAGACCAGATACGCAGTATTTT. Translating gives CASSLPRPDTQYF.

This clonotype was detected only a few times. This could be a read error, since a much larger clone is one nucleotide away. J is TRBJ1-1 and V is TRBV6-1, with TRBD1 matching over 7 bases. V was clipped by 7 bases and J by 8 bases; unmatched bases: 7. CDR3 size: 12 residues. Germline CDR1 and CDR2: MNHNS and SASEGT. This chain's CDR3 is CASTPMTGEAFF. The DNA of the CDR3 is TGTGCCAGCACCCCCATGACAGGGGAAGCTTTCTTT.

This chain uses TRBV28 with TRBJ2-1, with 9 nucleotides matching TRBD2. V was pared by 5 bases and J by 4 bases, with 9 bases of the junction left unmatched. Germline V gene sequence: CDR1 MDHEN, CDR2 SYDVKM. This CDR3 is built from 16 residues. The CDR3 DNA sequence: TGTGCCAGCAGTCCACCAGCGGGAGGTAGTTACAATGAGCAGTTCTTC. As protein: CASSPPAGGSYNEQFF.

This clonotype was counted at least ten times. The rearrangement uses TRBV11-2 and TRBJ2-7; the D gene is possibly TRBD1 (7 bases). The V gene's germline CDR1 is SGHAT and CDR2 FQNNGV. The germline V and J ends were trimmed by 2 bases and 2 bases, with 13 bases remaining between them. The CDR3 is 15 residues long. In nucleotides, the CDR3 is TGTGCCAGCAGCTTACAGGAGGGGGCCCCCTACGAGCAGTACTTC. Translation: CASSLQEGAPYEQYF. The entire variable domain, with the rest obtained from reference TRBV11-2 and TRBJ2-7, is as follows: EAGVAQSPRYKIIEKRQSVAFWCNPISGHATLYWYQQILGQGPKLLIQFQNNGVVDDSQLPKDRFSAERLKGVDSTLKIQPAKLEDSAVYLCASSLQEGAPYEQYFGPGTRLTVT.

This clonotype occurred a few times. The chain recombines TRBV24-1 with TRBJ2-3, with 12 bases fitting TRBD1. Germline CDR1 and CDR2: KGHDR and SFDVKD. Trimming at V came to 0 bases and at J to 6 bases, leaving 6 bases not matched to a gene. This CDR3 region has 17 residues. The CDR3 DNA is TGTGCCACCAGTGATTTGTTTGGGACAGGGGGCGCGGATACGCAGTATTTT. Amino acid sequence: CATSDLFGTGGADTQYF.

The V and J genes are TRBV27 and TRBJ2-2, with D uncertain. From germline, CDR1 is MNHEY and CDR2 SMNVEV (reference sequence). Trimming cost V 5 bases and J 1 base, with 5 bases left between them. This CDR3 contains 13 residues. This CDR3 reads CASSVMNTGELFF. Written as DNA, the CDR3 is TGTGCCAGCAGTGTTATGAACACCGGGGAGCTGTTTTTT.

This chain uses TRBV11-2 with TRBJ2-3; TRBD2 aligns across 11 bases. With 9 bases clipped from V and 6 bases from J, the junction kept 14 bases outside the gene matches. Germline V lookup: CDR1 SGHAT, CDR2 FQNNGV. This CDR3 has 16 residues. This CDR3 reads CASSPLAGGPRDTQYF. CDR3 DNA sequence: TGTGCCAGTAGTCCTCTAGCGGGAGGCCCCCGGGATACGCAGTATTTT.

This clonotype was seen ten or more times. The chain links TRBV28 to TRBJ1-3; D is undetermined. The CDR3 length is 17 residues. Germline CDR1 MDHEN, CDR2 SYDVKM. The ends were cut back, 6 bases at V and 2 bases at J, with 20 bases in the middle. Here the CDR3 reads CASRRLPGQAAGNTIYF. The CDR3 nucleotides are TGTGCCAGCAGACGTCTGCCGGGTCAGGCGGCTGGAAACACCATATATTTT.